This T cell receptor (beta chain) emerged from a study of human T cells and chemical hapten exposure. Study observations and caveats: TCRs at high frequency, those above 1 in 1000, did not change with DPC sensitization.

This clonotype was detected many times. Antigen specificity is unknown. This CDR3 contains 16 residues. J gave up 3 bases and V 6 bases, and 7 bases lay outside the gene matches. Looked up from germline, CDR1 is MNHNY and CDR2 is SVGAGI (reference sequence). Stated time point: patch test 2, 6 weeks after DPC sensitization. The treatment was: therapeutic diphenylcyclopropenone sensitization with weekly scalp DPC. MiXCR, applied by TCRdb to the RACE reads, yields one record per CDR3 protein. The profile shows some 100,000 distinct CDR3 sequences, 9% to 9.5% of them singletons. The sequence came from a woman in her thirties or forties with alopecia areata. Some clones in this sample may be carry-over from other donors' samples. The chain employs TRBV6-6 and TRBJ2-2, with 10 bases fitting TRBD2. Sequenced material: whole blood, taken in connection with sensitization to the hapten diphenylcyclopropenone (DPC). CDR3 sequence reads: CASRPSGSGYTGELFF. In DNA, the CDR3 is TGTGCCAGCAGACCTAGCGGGAGCGGGTACACCGGGGAGCTGTTTTTT.